These 8 T cell receptor beta chains originate from one sample sequenced in a study of blood T cells in healthy people across ages. The authors ran a second PCR of about 6 to 11 cycles using a sample-barcoded 5' primer and a J-beta primer mix. TCRdb recomputed calls from the 5' RACE reads with MiXCR, one row per CDR3 protein. Altogether about 1.8 million distinct CDR3 sequences are present, about 50% being singletons, with the ten largest covering about 2.1%. Source material: blood. These receptors were collected from a woman aged 40 to 55 in good health.

This clonotype occurred once. This sequence joins TRBV20-1 and TRBJ1-2, with 9 bases that match TRBD1. The CDR3 extends over 14 amino acids. Germline loops: CDR1 DFQATT, CDR2 SNEGSKA (reference sequence). Germline trimming cut 5 bases from V and 4 bases from J; bases unmatched to any gene: 8. The CDR3 protein is CSAFPGQGLYGYTF. The DNA of the CDR3 is TGCAGTGCTTTTCCGGGACAGGGCCTCTATGGCTACACCTTC.

The V gene is TRBV12-3 or TRBV12-4, the J gene TRBJ1-2; tentative D call: TRBD1 (6 bases). V was shortened by 6 bases and J by 5 bases, with 16 bases between the two germline ends. This CDR3 has 14 residues. The DNA of the CDR3 is TGTGCCAGCAGGGAACGGGACATACGGTATGGCTACACCTTC. Its translation is CASRERDIRYGYTF.

This clonotype was seen a handful of times. This rearrangement joins TRBV20-1 to TRBJ1-2, with D perhaps TRBD1 (5 bases). Trimming left V 8 bases short and J 8 bases short, with 27 bases between. The CDR3 runs 15 residues. CDR1 and CDR2 from the germline V gene are DFQATT and SNEGSKA (reference sequence). CDR3 amino acids: CSFAPRGGTLGGYTF. CDR3 bases: TGCAGTTTCGCCCCCCGGGGAGGGACCCTAGGGGGCTACACCTTC.

This clonotype was seen once. This sequence joins TRBV25-1 and TRBJ1-2; D call uncertain. V dropped 5 bases and J dropped 4 bases, with 14 bases sitting between them. CDR1 and CDR2 (germline): MGHDK, SYGVNS. The CDR3 loop spans 14 amino acids. The CDR3 sequence is CASSPFTAPYGYTF. CDR3 in DNA: TGTGCCAGCAGTCCTTTTACTGCACCCTATGGCTACACCTTC.

This chain connects TRBV4-1 to TRBJ2-5; TRBD2 is a possible D gene (7 bases). V was clipped by 4 bases and J by 5 bases, with 20 bases between them. The CDR3 length is 16 residues. CDR1 is MGHRA and CDR2 is YSYEKL in the germline V gene. CDR3 in DNA: TGCGCCAGCAGCCCCCTCATGCGGAGGGGGGGGGAGACCCAGTACTTC. As protein: CASSPLMRRGGETQYF.

This chain uses TRBV4-3 with TRBJ2-1; D is unclear. Trimming pared 0 bases from V and 5 bases from J, leaving 8 bases between. The germline V gene encodes CDR1 LGHNA and CDR2 YSLEER. The length of the CDR3 is 14 residues. The CDR3 protein is CASSQEADHNEQFF. CDR3 in DNA: TGCGCCAGCAGCCAAGAAGCCGATCACAATGAGCAGTTCTTC.

This clonotype was observed once. The chain uses TRBV20-1 and TRBJ2-5; TRBD2 is a possible D gene (6 bases). The assigned J gene may be wrong: the sequence end matches TRBJ2-7 better. Germline CDR1 is DFQATT and CDR2 is SNEGSKA (reference sequence). CDR3 length: 13 amino acids. CDR3 coding DNA: TGCAGTGCCCGCCGCGGGGTGGCGTACGAGCAGTACTTC. Residues: CSARRGVAYEQYF.

This sequence joins TRBV4-3 and TRBJ2-4, with D maybe TRBD1 (7 bases). The ends were cut back, 0 bases at V and 0 bases at J, with 18 bases in the middle. In germline, CDR1 is LGHNA, CDR2 YSLEER. The CDR3 spans 19 residues. In DNA, the CDR3 is TGCGCCAGCAGCCAAGAATTTGGGGGGACAGACTTAGCCAAAAACATTCAGTACTTC. Translated: CASSQEFGGTDLAKNIQYF.